A selection of T cell receptor beta chains follows, all from one sample in a study of OX40 agonist ivuxolimab in advanced cancers. Produced via immunoSEQ multiplex PCR; TCRdb's table is partial and in-frame only. The table has over 80,000 clones, about 86% seen once. The starting material was CD4+ or CD8+ T cells sorted from blood, obtained in a trial of the OX40 agonist ivuxolimab. The receptors derive from an adult with an advanced solid tumor such as melanoma, head and neck, liver or kidney cancer. The CDR3 runs from the conserved cysteine through the conserved F or W. D genes are given only for firm matches. Clone size is stated in some rows and not others, as once, few, many or a class when expanded.

TRBD1	TRBV30	TRBJ1-2	once	CAWSQTGVYGYTF	TGTGCCTGGAGCCAGACAGGGGTCTATGGCTACACCTTC
-	TRBV19	TRBJ2-5	-	CASRKEEQETQYF	TGTGCCAGTAGGAAGGAAGAACAAGAGACCCAGTACTTC
TRBD1	TRBV18	TRBJ1-2	few	CASSLDRGGYGYTF	TGTGCCAGCTCACTCGACAGGGGAGGATATGGCTACACCTTC
-	TRBV6-6	TRBJ2-1	-	CASSSPTVSSYNEQFF	TGTGCCAGCAGTTCCCCGACAGTGAGCTCCTACAATGAGCAGTTCTTC
TRBD1	TRBV7-9	TRBJ1-2	-	CASSQGGRGIDGYTF	TGTGCCAGCAGCCAAGGAGGCAGGGGGATAGATGGCTACACCTTC
-	TRBV29-1	TRBJ2-1	-	CSVEYWGGNEQFF	TGCAGCGTTGAATACTGGGGCGGGAATGAGCAGTTCTTC
-	TRBV7-5	TRBJ2-7	-	CARSLAQHGSGGDYEQYF	TGTGCCAGAAGCTTAGCACAACACGGGTCAGGGGGCGACTACGAGCAGTACTTC
-	TRBV6-5	TRBJ1-3	-	CASTTRRVSGNTIYF	TGTGCCAGCACTACGAGGAGAGTGTCTGGAAACACCATATATTTT
-	TRBV7-2	TRBJ1-5	-	CASSWGVGSNQPQHF	TGTGCCAGCAGCTGGGGTGTCGGGTCGAATCAGCCCCAGCATTTT
-	TRBV19	TRBJ2-1	-	CASSPPYNEQFF	TGTGCCAGTAGTCCCCCCTACAATGAGCAGTTCTTC
-	TRBV19	TRBJ2-6	-	CASSRLGGGANVLTF	TGTGCCAGTAGTCGACTCGGCGGGGGGGCCAACGTCCTGACTTTC
-	TRBV18	TRBJ1-5	-	CASSPTETRAGQPQHF	TGTGCCAGCTCACCAACGGAGACAAGAGCCGGACAGCCCCAGCATTTT
TRBD1	TRBV6-1	TRBJ1-6	-	CASWVGQGNSPLHF	TGTGCCAGCTGGGTGGGACAGGGAAATTCACCCCTCCACTTT
-	TRBV6-5	TRBJ1-6	few	CASSYPGANSPLHF	TGTGCCAGCAGTTACCCAGGGGCGAATTCACCCCTCCACTTT
TRBD2	TRBV6-1	TRBJ2-7	-	CASIGTSFYEQYF	TGTGCCAGCATAGGGACTAGTTTCTACGAGCAGTACTTC
TRBD1	TRBV7-8	TRBJ2-7	-	CASSSKGAPSYEQYF	TGTGCCAGCAGCTCCAAGGGGGCCCCCTCCTACGAGCAGTACTTC
-	TRBV27	TRBJ1-4	-	CASSTGPEKLFF	TGTGCCAGCAGTACCGGGCCTGAAAAACTGTTTTTT
-	TRBV5-1	TRBJ2-3	few	CASSFPGEDTQYF	TGCGCCAGCAGCTTCCCAGGGGAAGATACGCAGTATTTT
-	TRBV11-3	TRBJ1-1	once	CASSPSSRSSYMNTEAFF	TGTGCCAGCAGTCCCAGCTCCCGTTCCTCCTACATGAACACTGAAGCTTTCTTT
TRBD2	TRBV5-1	TRBJ2-1	-	CASSLEAGTSNEQFF	TGCGCCAGCAGCTTGGAAGCCGGGACTAGCAATGAGCAGTTCTTC
-	TRBV21-1	TRBJ2-1	-	CASSPRQAHNEQFF	TGTGCCAGCAGCCCCCGACAGGCCCACAATGAGCAGTTCTTC
-	TRBV5-8	TRBJ1-5	-	CASSLWDWGNQPQHF	TGTGCCAGCAGCTTGTGGGACTGGGGGAATCAGCCCCAGCATTTT
-	TRBV7-2	TRBJ2-2	-	CASSHRRSTGELFF	TGTGCCAGCAGCCACCGGCGGTCGACCGGGGAGCTGTTTTTT
-	TRBV11-3	TRBJ1-3	-	CASRSVGEGGNTIYF	TGTGCCAGCAGGTCCGTCGGAGAAGGGGGAAACACCATATATTTT
-	TRBV19	TRBJ2-5	-	CASQDARQETQYF	TGTGCCAGTCAAGACGCCCGGCAAGAGACCCAGTACTTC
-	TRBV7-8	TRBJ1-2	few	CASRGQNYGYTF	TGTGCCAGCAGGGGGCAGAACTATGGCTACACCTTC
-	TRBV4-1	TRBJ1-4	-	CASSQDLNEKLFF	TGCGCCAGCAGCCAAGATCTAAATGAAAAACTGTTTTTT
-	TRBV18	TRBJ1-5	once	CASSPGGIWNQPQHF	TGTGCCAGCTCACCAGGAGGGATATGGAATCAGCCCCAGCATTTT